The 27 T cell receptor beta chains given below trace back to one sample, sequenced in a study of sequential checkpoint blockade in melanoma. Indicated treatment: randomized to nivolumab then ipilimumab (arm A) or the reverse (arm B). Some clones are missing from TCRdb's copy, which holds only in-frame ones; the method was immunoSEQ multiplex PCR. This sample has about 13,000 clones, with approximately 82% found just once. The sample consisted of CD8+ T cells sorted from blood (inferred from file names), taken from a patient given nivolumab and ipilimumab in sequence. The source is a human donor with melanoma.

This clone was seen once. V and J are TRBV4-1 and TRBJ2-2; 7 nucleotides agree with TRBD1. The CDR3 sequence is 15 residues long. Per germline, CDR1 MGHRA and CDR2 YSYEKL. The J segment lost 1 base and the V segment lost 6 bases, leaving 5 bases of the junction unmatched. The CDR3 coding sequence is TGCGCCAGCAGGGGGCAGGGGGTGAACACCGGGGAGCTGTTTTTT. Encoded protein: CASRGQGVNTGELFF.

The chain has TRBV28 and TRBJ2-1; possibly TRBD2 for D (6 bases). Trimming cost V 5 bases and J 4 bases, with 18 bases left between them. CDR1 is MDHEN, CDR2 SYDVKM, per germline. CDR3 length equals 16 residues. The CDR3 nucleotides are TGTGCCAGCAGTGCGGGACTGGGGGTAGGGTACAATGAGCAGTTCTTC. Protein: CASSAGLGVGYNEQFF.

This CDR3 is CASSSAAGEAYEQYF. The CDR3 bases are TGTGCCAGCAGCTCCGCAGCGGGGGAGGCCTACGAGCAGTACTTC. The genes are TRBV7-9 and TRBJ2-7, with 8 bases that match TRBD2. This CDR3 region has 15 residues. V was clipped by 4 bases and J by 2 bases; unmatched bases: 7. Per germline, CDR1 SEHNR and CDR2 FQNEAQ (reference sequence).

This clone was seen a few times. This chain's CDR3 is CASSEPRVTGELFF. Written as DNA, the CDR3 is TGTGCCAGCAGTGAACCCAGGGTGACCGGGGAGCTGTTTTTT. The rearrangement uses TRBV6-1 and TRBJ2-2, with a possible D match to TRBD1 (5 bases). The germline gives CDR1 MNHNS, CDR2 SASEGT. The CDR3 is made up of 14 amino acids. V lost 2 bases, J lost 5 bases, and 9 bases lay in between.

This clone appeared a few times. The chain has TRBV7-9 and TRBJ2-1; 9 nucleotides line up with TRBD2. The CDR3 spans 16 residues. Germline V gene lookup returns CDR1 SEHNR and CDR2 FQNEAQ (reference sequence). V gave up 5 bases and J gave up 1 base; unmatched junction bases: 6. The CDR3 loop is CASSLTSGLSYNEQFF. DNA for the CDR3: TGTGCCAGCAGCCTAACTAGCGGGCTATCCTACAATGAGCAGTTCTTC. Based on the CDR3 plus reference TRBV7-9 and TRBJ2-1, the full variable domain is DTGVSQNPRHKITKRGQNVTFRCDPISEHNRLYWYRQTLGQGPEFLTYFQNEAQLEKSRLLSDRFSAERPKGSFSTLEIQRTEQGDSAMYLCASSLTSGLSYNEQFFGPGTRLTVL.

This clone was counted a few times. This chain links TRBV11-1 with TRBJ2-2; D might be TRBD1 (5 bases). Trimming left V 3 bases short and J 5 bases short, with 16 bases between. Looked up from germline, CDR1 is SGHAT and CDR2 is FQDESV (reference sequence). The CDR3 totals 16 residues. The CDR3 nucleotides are TGTGCCAGCAGCTTGGGGCCCAAGTGGGTAACCGGGGAGCTGTTTTTT. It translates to CASSLGPKWVTGELFF.

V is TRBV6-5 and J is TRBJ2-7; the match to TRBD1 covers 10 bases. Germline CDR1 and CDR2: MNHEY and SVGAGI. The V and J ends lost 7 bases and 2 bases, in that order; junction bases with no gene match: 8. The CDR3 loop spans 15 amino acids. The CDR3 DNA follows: TGTGCCAGCACCAAGGGCGGGACAGGGGCCTACGAGCAGTACTTC. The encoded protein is CASTKGGTGAYEQYF.

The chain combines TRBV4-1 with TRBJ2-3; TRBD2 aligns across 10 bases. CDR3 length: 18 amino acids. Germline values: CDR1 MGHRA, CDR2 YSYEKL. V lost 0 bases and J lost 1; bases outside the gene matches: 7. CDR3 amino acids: CASSQDRSSGGGTDTQYF. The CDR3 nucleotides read TGCGCCAGCAGCCAAGATCGGTCTAGCGGGGGAGGCACAGATACGCAGTATTTT.

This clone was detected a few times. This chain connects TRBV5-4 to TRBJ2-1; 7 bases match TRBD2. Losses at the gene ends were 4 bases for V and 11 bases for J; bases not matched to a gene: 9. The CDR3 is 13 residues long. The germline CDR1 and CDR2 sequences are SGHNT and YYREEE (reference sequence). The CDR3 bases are TGTGCCAGCAGCGCGCCCTGGACTAGTCAGCAGTTCTTC. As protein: CASSAPWTSQQFF.

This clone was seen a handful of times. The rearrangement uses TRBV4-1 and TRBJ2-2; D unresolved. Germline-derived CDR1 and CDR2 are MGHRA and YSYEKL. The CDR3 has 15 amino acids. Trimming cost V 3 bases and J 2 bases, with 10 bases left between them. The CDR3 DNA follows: TGCGCCAGCAGCCAGAGGCAGATTAACACCGGGGAGCTGTTTTTT. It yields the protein CASSQRQINTGELFF.

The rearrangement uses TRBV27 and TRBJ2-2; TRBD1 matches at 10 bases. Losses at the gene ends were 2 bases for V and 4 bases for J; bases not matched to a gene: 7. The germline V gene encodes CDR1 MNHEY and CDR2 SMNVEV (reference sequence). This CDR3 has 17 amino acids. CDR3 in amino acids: CASSLGVGQGVTGELFF. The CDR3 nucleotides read TGTGCCAGCAGTTTAGGAGTAGGACAGGGGGTCACCGGGGAGCTGTTTTTT.

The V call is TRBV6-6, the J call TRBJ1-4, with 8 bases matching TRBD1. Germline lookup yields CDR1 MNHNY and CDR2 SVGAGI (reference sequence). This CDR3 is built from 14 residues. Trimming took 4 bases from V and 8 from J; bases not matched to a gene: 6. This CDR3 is CASSSGTGGEKLFF. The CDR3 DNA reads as TGTGCCAGCAGTTCCGGGACAGGAGGCGAAAAACTGTTTTTT.

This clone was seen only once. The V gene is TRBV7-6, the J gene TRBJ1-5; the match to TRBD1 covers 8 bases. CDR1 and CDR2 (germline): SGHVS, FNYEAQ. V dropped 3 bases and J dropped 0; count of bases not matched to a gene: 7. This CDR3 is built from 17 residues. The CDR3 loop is CASSLVGRGRSNQPQHF. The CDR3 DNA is TGTGCCAGCAGCTTGGTGGGCAGGGGGCGTAGCAATCAGCCCCAGCATTTT.

The CDR3 loop reads CASSLGQEDYGYTF. The CDR3 region has the DNA TGTGCCAGCAGCTTAGGGCAGGAAGACTATGGCTACACCTTC. The chain carries TRBV7-8 and TRBJ1-2; D gene unclear. The CDR3 has 14 amino acids. The germline V gene has CDR1 SGHVS and CDR2 FQNEAQ. V shed 1 base and J shed 3 bases, with 9 bases lying between them.

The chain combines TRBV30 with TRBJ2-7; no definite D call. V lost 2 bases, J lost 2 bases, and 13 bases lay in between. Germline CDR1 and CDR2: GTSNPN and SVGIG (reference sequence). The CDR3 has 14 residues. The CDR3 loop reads CAWSYPGSTYEQYF. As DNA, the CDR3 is TGTGCCTGGAGTTACCCAGGTTCAACCTACGAGCAGTACTTC.

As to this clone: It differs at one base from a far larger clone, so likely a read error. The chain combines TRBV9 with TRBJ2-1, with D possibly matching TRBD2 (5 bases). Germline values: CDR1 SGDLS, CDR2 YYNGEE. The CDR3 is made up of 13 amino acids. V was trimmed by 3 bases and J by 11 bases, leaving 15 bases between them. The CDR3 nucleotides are TGTGCCAGCAGCGCGCCCTGCACTAGTCAGCAGTTCTTC. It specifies CASSAPCTSQQFF. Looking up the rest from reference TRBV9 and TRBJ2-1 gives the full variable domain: DSGVTQTPKHLITATGQRVTLRCSPRSGDLSVYWYQQSLDQGLQFLIQYYNGEERAKGNILERFSAQQFPDLHSELNLSSLELGDSALYFCASSAPCTSQQFFGPGTRLTVL.

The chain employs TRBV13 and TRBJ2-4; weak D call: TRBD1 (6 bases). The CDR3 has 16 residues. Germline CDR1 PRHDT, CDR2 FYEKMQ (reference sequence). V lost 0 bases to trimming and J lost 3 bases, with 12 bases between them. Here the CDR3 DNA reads TGTGCCAGCAGCTTAGGAAGGGGGTTGGGCAAAAACATTCAGTACTTC. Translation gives CASSLGRGLGKNIQYF. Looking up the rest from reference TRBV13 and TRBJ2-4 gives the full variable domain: AAGVIQSPRHLIKEKRETATLKCYPIPRHDTVYWYQQGPGQDPQFLISFYEKMQSDKGSIPDRFSAQQFSDYHSELNMSSLELGDSALYFCASSLGRGLGKNIQYFGAGTRLSVL.

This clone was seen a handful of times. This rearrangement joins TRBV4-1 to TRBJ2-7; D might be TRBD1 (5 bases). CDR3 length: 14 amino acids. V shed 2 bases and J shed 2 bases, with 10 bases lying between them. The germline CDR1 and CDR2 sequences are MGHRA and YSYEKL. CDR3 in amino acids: CASSQSGLAYEQYF. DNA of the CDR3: TGCGCCAGCAGCCAATCAGGGTTAGCCTACGAGCAGTACTTC.

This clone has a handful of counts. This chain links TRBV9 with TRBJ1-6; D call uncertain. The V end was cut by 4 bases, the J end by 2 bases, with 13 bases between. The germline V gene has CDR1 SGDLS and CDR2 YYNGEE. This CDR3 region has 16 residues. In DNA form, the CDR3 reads TGTGCCAGCAGCACCTACGACGGAGCCTATAATTCACCCCTCCACTTT. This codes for CASSTYDGAYNSPLHF.

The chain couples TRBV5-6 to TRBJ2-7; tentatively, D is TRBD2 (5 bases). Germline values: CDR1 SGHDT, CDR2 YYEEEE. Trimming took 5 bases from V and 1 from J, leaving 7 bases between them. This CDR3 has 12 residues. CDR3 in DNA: TGTGCCAGCAGAGAGGGATCCTACGAGCAGTACTTC. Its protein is CASREGSYEQYF.

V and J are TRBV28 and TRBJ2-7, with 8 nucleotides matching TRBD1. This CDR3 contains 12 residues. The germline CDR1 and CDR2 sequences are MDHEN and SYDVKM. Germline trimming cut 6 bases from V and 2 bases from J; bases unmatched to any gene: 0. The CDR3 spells CASRDRAYEQYF. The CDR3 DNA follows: TGTGCCAGCAGGGACAGGGCCTACGAGCAGTACTTC.

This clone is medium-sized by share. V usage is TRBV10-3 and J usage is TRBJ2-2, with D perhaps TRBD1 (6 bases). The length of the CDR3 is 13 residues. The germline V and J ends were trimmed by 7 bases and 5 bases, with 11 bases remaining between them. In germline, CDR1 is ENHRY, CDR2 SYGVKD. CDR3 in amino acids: CAITDSLTGELFF. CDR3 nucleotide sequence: TGTGCCATCACGGACAGCTTAACCGGGGAGCTGTTTTTT.

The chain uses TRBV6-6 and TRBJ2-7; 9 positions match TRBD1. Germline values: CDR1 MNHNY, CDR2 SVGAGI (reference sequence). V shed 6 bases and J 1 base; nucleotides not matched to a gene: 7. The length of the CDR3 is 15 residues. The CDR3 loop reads CASRPGTGYSYEQYF. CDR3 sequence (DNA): TGTGCCAGCAGGCCCGGGACAGGGTATTCCTACGAGCAGTACTTC.

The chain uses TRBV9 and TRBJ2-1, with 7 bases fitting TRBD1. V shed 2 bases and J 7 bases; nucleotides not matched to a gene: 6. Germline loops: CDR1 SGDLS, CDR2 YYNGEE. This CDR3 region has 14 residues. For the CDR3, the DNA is TGTGCCAGCAGCGTCGAAGACAGGGTGAATGAGCAGTTCTTC. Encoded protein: CASSVEDRVNEQFF.

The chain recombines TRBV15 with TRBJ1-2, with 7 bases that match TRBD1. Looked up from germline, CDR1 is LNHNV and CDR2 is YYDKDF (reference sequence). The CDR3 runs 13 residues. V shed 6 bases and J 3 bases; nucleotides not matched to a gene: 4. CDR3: CATRGQEYYGYTF. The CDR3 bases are TGTGCCACCAGAGGACAGGAGTACTATGGCTACACCTTC.

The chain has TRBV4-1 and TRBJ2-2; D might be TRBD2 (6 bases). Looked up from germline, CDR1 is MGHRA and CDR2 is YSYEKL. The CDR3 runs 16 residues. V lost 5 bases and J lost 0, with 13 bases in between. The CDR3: CASSSRGLSNTGELFF. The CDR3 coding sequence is TGCGCCAGCAGCTCGAGGGGACTGTCGAACACCGGGGAGCTGTTTTTT.

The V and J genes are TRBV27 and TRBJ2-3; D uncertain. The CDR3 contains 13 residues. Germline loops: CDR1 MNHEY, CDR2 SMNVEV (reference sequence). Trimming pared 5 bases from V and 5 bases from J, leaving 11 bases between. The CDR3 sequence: CASSQAIGDTQYF. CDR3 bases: TGTGCCAGCAGTCAAGCGATCGGAGATACGCAGTATTTT.